The 26 T cell receptor beta chains below all came from one sample that was sequenced in a study of T cells after yellow fever vaccination. TCRdb re-analysed the 5' RACE reads in MiXCR, keeping a single row per CDR3 protein. The sample includes around 600,000 distinct CDR3 sequences, about 12% of them seen just once. The sequencing here drew on PBMCs, taken on the day of the yellow fever booster vaccination. The receptors derive from a man in his thirties or forties who received the YFV17D yellow fever vaccine.

The rearrangement joins TRBV5-5 to TRBJ2-7; D is ambiguous. Germline CDR1 reads SGHKS; CDR2 reads YYEKEE (reference sequence). The CDR3 sequence is 11 residues long. V lost 4 bases and J 5 bases, leaving 7 bases between the germline ends. The CDR3 region is CASSEHDEQYF. The DNA for the CDR3 is TGTGCCAGCAGCGAGCACGACGAGCAGTACTTC.

The V and J genes are TRBV7-9 and TRBJ2-7, with 8 bases lining up with TRBD2. Germline-derived CDR1 and CDR2 are SEHNR and FQNEAQ (reference sequence). This CDR3 spans 13 amino acids. With 8 bases clipped from V and 3 bases from J, the junction kept 6 bases outside the gene matches. CDR3 in DNA: TGTGCCAGCCTTCGGGAGGGCCTCTACGAGCAGTACTTC. It codes for CASLREGLYEQYF. Filled out from reference TRBV7-9 and TRBJ2-7, the complete variable domain reads DTGVSQNPRHKITKRGQNVTFRCDPISEHNRLYWYRQTLGQGPEFLTYFQNEAQLEKSRLLSDRFSAERPKGSFSTLEIQRTEQGDSAMYLCASLREGLYEQYFGPGTRLTVT.

This chain joins TRBV10-1 and TRBJ2-2; TRBD2 matches 7 bases. J gave up 4 bases and V 3 bases, and 5 bases lay outside the gene matches. Germline V gene lookup returns CDR1 WNHNN and CDR2 SYGVQD (reference sequence). This CDR3 region has 15 residues. The CDR3 DNA sequence: TGCGCCAGCAGTGATACGGGAGGAGGCACCGGGGAGCTGTTTTTT. This gives the protein CASSDTGGGTGELFF.

This clonotype was seen a few times. The chain links TRBV7-3 to TRBJ2-1; 10 nucleotides agree with TRBD2. Germline V gene sequence: CDR1 SGHTA, CDR2 FQGTGA. The junction had 3 bases not matched to a gene; V was cut back by 4 bases and J by 0 bases. The CDR3 loop spans 16 amino acids. CDR3: CASSSASGSSYNEQFF. The DNA of the CDR3 is TGTGCCAGCAGCTCAGCTAGCGGGAGCTCCTACAATGAGCAGTTCTTC. The variable domain in full, with the rest retrieved from reference TRBV7-3 and TRBJ2-1, is GAGVSQTPSNKVTEKGKYVELRCDPISGHTALYWYRQSLGQGPEFLIYFQGTGAADDSGLPNDRFFAVRPEGSVSTLKIQRTERGDSAVYLCASSSASGSSYNEQFFGPGTRLTVL.

This chain links TRBV4-3 with TRBJ2-7, with TRBD2 matching 12 bases. Losses at the gene ends were 4 bases for V and 5 bases for J; bases not matched to a gene: 9. CDR3 length: 16 amino acids. CDR1 and CDR2 (germline): LGHNA, YSLEER. The CDR3 nucleotides read TGCGCCAGCAGCCCGGCAGGGCTAGCGGGAGGGGACGAGCAGTACTTC. Its translation is CASSPAGLAGGDEQYF.

A few counts support this clonotype. V is TRBV23-1 and J is TRBJ2-1, with 7 bases identical to TRBD2. TRBV23-1 is an open reading frame whose function is uncertain. This CDR3 is built from 17 residues. V trimming: 3 bases; J trimming: 4 bases; junction bases outside the gene matches: 12. CDR3 protein: CASSHGGRDGVYNEQFF. In nucleotides, the CDR3 is TGCGCCAGCAGTCATGGCGGGAGAGACGGGGTTTACAATGAGCAGTTCTTC.

The chain carries TRBV7-2 and TRBJ2-3, with 8 positions matching TRBD1. The CDR3 loop spans 17 amino acids. V was clipped by 2 bases and J by 2 bases; unmatched bases: 9. Germline lookup yields CDR1 SGHTA and CDR2 FQGNSA. CDR3 nucleotide sequence: TGTGCCAGCAGCTTATTTGGACAGGGCATTCCCACAGATACGCAGTATTTT. Amino acid sequence: CASSLFGQGIPTDTQYF.

The CDR3 bases are TGTGCCAGCAGTTGGACGGTTATGAACACTGAAGCTTTCTTT. This encodes CASSWTVMNTEAFF. The chain joins TRBV7-2 to TRBJ1-1; D is ambiguous. The CDR3 is 14 amino acids. The germline V and J ends were trimmed by 6 bases and 0 bases, with 11 bases remaining between them. From germline, CDR1 is SGHTA and CDR2 FQGNSA.

J is TRBJ2-5 and V is TRBV5-1; TRBD2 is a possible D gene (6 bases). Germline loops: CDR1 SGHRS, CDR2 YFSETQ. Trimming removed 0 bases from V and 3 bases from J, with 15 bases in between. The CDR3 covers 16 residues. The CDR3 protein is CASSLVGHRREETQYF. The CDR3 DNA sequence: TGCGCCAGCAGCTTGGTAGGGCACAGGAGGGAAGAGACCCAGTACTTC.

The CDR3 DNA follows: TGTGCCAGCAGCTTAAGCCCGGACAGGGTTGTTTATGGCTACACCTTC. Translated, it gives CASSLSPDRVVYGYTF. This chain joins TRBV5-6 and TRBJ1-2, with 8 bases fitting TRBD1. V lost 2 bases and J lost 5; bases outside the gene matches: 11. Germline V gene sequence: CDR1 SGHDT, CDR2 YYEEEE. The CDR3 has 16 residues.

This clonotype was counted only a few times. CDR3 DNA: TGTGCCAGCAGCGCAGCATCCACGGGTGGCGGCGGGACTAAAGGCTACGAGCAGTACTTC. It is translated as CASSAASTGGGGTKGYEQYF. This chain connects TRBV21-1 to TRBJ2-7; the D call of TRBD2 is as the table states it, not checked on the DNA. TRBV21-1 is noted as a pseudogene. The CDR3 totals 20 residues.

This clonotype came up a few times. The chain uses TRBV18 and TRBJ2-1; D is undetermined. Germline CDR1 and CDR2: KGHSH and LQKENI. V dropped 0 bases and J dropped 4 bases, with 10 bases sitting between them. The CDR3 is made up of 15 amino acids. The CDR3 here is CASSPPTPLYNEQFF. CDR3 nucleotide sequence: TGTGCCAGCTCACCACCGACGCCTTTGTACAATGAGCAGTTCTTC.

This chain uses TRBV29-1 with TRBJ2-2; D is possibly TRBD2 (6 bases). Germline-derived CDR1 and CDR2 are SQVTM and ANQGSEA. The CDR3 length is 14 residues. V was shortened by 7 bases and J by 6 bases, with 18 bases between the two germline ends. Here the CDR3 reads CSGWGLASPGELFF. The CDR3, as DNA: TGCAGCGGCTGGGGTCTAGCGTCGCCCGGGGAGCTGTTTTTT.

The chain recombines TRBV3-1 with TRBJ1-2, with D possibly matching TRBD1 (6 bases). The germline V gene encodes CDR1 LGHDT and CDR2 YNNKEL (reference sequence). Trimming took 0 bases from V and 7 from J, leaving 18 bases between them. The CDR3 spans 16 residues. DNA of the CDR3: TGTGCCAGCAGCCAAGATCGTGGGGGGCGCCCTGTTGGCTACACCTTC. Translating gives CASSQDRGGRPVGYTF.

This chain uses TRBV29-1 with TRBJ2-1; 7 bases are shared with TRBD2. The CDR3 is 15 residues long. Per germline, CDR1 SQVTM and CDR2 ANQGSEA. With V trimmed by 1 base and J by 3 bases, 6 bases remained unmatched. The DNA of the CDR3 is TGCAGCGTTGAAGTGTCTAGCGGAGTCTACAATGAGCAGTTCTTC. Translating it yields CSVEVSSGVYNEQFF.

This clonotype was detected a few times. This chain joins TRBV11-3 and TRBJ1-2; no firm D call. Germline CDR1 SGHNT, CDR2 YENEEA. The CDR3 extends over 9 amino acids. V lost 5 bases and J 10 bases, leaving 5 bases between the germline ends. DNA for the CDR3: TGTGCCAGCAGCAATAACTACACCTTC. Translating it yields CASSNNYTF.

The chain combines TRBV6-1 with TRBJ2-1; 8 nucleotides match TRBD2. This CDR3 has 18 residues. J was trimmed by 0 bases and V by 9 bases; bases with no gene match: 16. Germline CDR1 and CDR2: MNHNS and SASEGT. Here the CDR3 DNA reads TGTGCCAGTCCTAAGAGGGTATTAGCGGGGAGCTCCTACAATGAGCAGTTCTTC. Residues: CASPKRVLAGSSYNEQFF.

This clonotype appeared a few times. The chain recombines TRBV7-2 with TRBJ1-4, with D tentatively TRBD1 (5 bases). Germline CDR1 reads SGHTA; CDR2 reads FQGNSA. V lost 1 base and J 7 bases, leaving 10 bases between the germline ends. The CDR3 is 14 amino acids. Here the CDR3 DNA reads TGTGCCAGCAGCTTAGGAGGGGTACGTGAAAAACTGTTTTTT. Its protein product is CASSLGGVREKLFF.

This clonotype was observed many times. The chain joins TRBV6-1 to TRBJ2-7; 7 bases map to TRBD1. CDR3 length equals 14 residues. The V gene's germline CDR1 is MNHNS and CDR2 SASEGT. Losses at the gene ends were 6 bases for V and 0 bases for J; bases not matched to a gene: 5. CDR3 DNA: TGTGCCAGCAGCCGGGACAGAATCTCCTACGAGCAGTACTTC. As protein: CASSRDRISYEQYF.

This clonotype was observed a few times. J is TRBJ1-5 and V is TRBV27; D is unclear. The CDR3 loop spans 15 amino acids. V shed 2 bases and J shed 0 bases, with 8 bases lying between them. Germline assignment: CDR1 MNHEY and CDR2 SMNVEV (reference sequence). CDR3 nucleotide sequence: TGTGCCAGCAGTTTAGTGGGATATAGCAATCAGCCCCAGCATTTT. This encodes CASSLVGYSNQPQHF.

This clonotype turned up a few times. The CDR3 loop is CSSYGAMNTEAFF. CDR3 DNA sequence: TGCAGCTCCTACGGGGCCATGAACACTGAAGCTTTCTTT. The chain employs TRBV29-1 and TRBJ1-1, with D maybe TRBD1 (5 bases). CDR3 length equals 13 residues. Germline values: CDR1 SQVTM, CDR2 ANQGSEA. V was clipped by 8 bases and J by 0 bases, with 13 bases between them.

The rearrangement uses TRBV7-9 and TRBJ2-1, with D unclear. The CDR3 has 14 residues. CDR1 is SEHNR, CDR2 FQNEAQ, per germline (reference sequence). The V gene lost 6 bases and the J gene lost 8 bases, with 17 bases spanning the gap. The DNA of the CDR3 is TGTGCCAGCAGGCTTGTATCTCTAACTCATGAGCAGTTCTTC. It codes for CASRLVSLTHEQFF. The full variable domain, its missing parts supplied by reference TRBV7-9 and TRBJ2-1, is DTGVSQNPRHKITKRGQNVTFRCDPISEHNRLYWYRQTLGQGPEFLTYFQNEAQLEKSRLLSDRFSAERPKGSFSTLEIQRTEQGDSAMYLCASRLVSLTHEQFFGPGTRLTVL.

In this sample, this clonotype turned up many times. The chain carries TRBV7-8 and TRBJ2-3; D ambiguous. Trimming removed 1 base at V and 6 bases at J, with 8 bases between. CDR3 size: 13 residues. Germline V gives CDR1 SGHVS, CDR2 FQNEAQ. The DNA of the CDR3 is TGTGCCAGCAGCTTAGGGGCTGGGGATACGCAGTATTTT. The encoded protein is CASSLGAGDTQYF.

This chain connects TRBV20-1 to TRBJ2-7; 13 bases match TRBD2. CDR1 DFQATT and CDR2 SNEGSKA come from the germline V gene (reference sequence). After removal of 6 bases from V and 3 bases from J, the junction contained 2 bases not matched to a gene. The CDR3 extends over 13 amino acids. CDR3 DNA sequence: TGCAGTGCCGGGACTAGCGGGAACTACGAGCAGTACTTC. Amino acids: CSAGTSGNYEQYF.

This clonotype was seen a handful of times. This chain connects TRBV29-1 to TRBJ2-7; the match to TRBD1 covers 9 bases. With V trimmed by 6 bases and J by 2 bases, 5 bases remained unmatched. Germline CDR1 SQVTM, CDR2 ANQGSEA. This CDR3 spans 13 amino acids. This chain's CDR3 is CSVVQGAAYEQYF. The DNA of the CDR3 is TGCAGCGTCGTACAGGGGGCAGCCTACGAGCAGTACTTC.

This clonotype was seen a handful of times. The chain combines TRBV6-1 with TRBJ2-7, with 8 bases aligning to TRBD1. V was clipped by 8 bases and J by 9 bases; unmatched bases: 12. This CDR3 spans 13 amino acids. Germline V lookup: CDR1 MNHNS, CDR2 SASEGT. The CDR3, as DNA: TGTGCCAGCTCAACTGACAGGGGAAGAGGGCAGTACTTC. Amino acid sequence: CASSTDRGRGQYF.